This entry lists 22 T cell receptor beta chains sequenced from one sample in a study of cytomegalovirus exposure and HLA in healthy donors. The PCR made use of 60 Vbeta and 13 Jbeta primers. Libraries were prepared by immunoSEQ multiplex PCR; TCRdb keeps only in-frame clonotypes and omits some of them. The table shows about 96,000 clones, with roughly 80% occurring only once. What was sequenced was PBMCs. These receptors were obtained from a man between 50 and 59 years old in good health and CMV-seropositive.

The V call is TRBV7-9, the J call TRBJ2-7; TRBD2 is a possible D gene (6 bases). The germline V gene encodes CDR1 SEHNR and CDR2 FQNEAQ (reference sequence). Between the trimmed V and J ends, which lost 0 bases and 2 bases, there was a span of 8 bases. CDR3 size: 14 residues. The chain's CDR3 is CASSLAPGAYEQYF. In nucleotides, the CDR3 is TGTGCCAGCAGCTTAGCACCGGGGGCCTACGAGCAGTACTTC.

The rearrangement joins TRBV7-3 to TRBJ2-2; 8 nucleotides match TRBD2. The V gene's germline CDR1 is SGHTA and CDR2 FQGTGA. Trimming took 6 bases from V and 4 from J; bases not matched to a gene: 13. The CDR3 is 17 amino acids. The CDR3 is CASSQNRPGGGTGELFF. The CDR3 DNA reads TGTGCCAGCAGTCAAAACCGCCCCGGGGGGGGCACCGGGGAGCTGTTTTTT. The full variable domain, in which reference TRBV7-3 and TRBJ2-2 provide the parts outside the CDR3, is GAGVSQTPSNKVTEKGKYVELRCDPISGHTALYWYRQSLGQGPEFLIYFQGTGAADDSGLPNDRFFAVRPEGSVSTLKIQRTERGDSAVYLCASSQNRPGGGTGELFFGEGSRLTVL.

This clone came up a few times. This chain connects TRBV9 to TRBJ1-2, with D perhaps TRBD1 (6 bases). Germline V gene lookup returns CDR1 SGDLS and CDR2 YYNGEE. Between the trimmed V and J ends, which lost 0 bases and 7 bases, there was a span of 13 bases. This CDR3 contains 14 residues. This chain's CDR3 is CASSVELQGGGYTF. CDR3 in DNA: TGTGCCAGCAGCGTAGAGTTACAGGGTGGTGGCTACACCTTC.

The CDR3 loop is CASRSENYNSPLHF. CDR3 nucleotide sequence: TGTGCCAGCAGGTCAGAAAACTATAATTCACCCCTCCACTTT. This rearrangement joins TRBV5-8 to TRBJ1-6; no clear D. Germline V gives CDR1 SGHTS, CDR2 YDEGEE. V dropped 5 bases and J dropped 3 bases, with 9 bases sitting between them. The CDR3 length is 14 residues. Filled out from reference TRBV5-8 and TRBJ1-6, the complete variable domain reads EAGVTQSPTHLIKTRGQQATLRCSPISGHTSVYWYQQALGLGLQFLLWYDEGEERNRGNFPPRFSGRQFPNYSSELNVNALELEDSALYLCASRSENYNSPLHFGNGTRLTVT.

The CDR3 here is CASSRNRGLHEQYF. DNA for the CDR3: TGTGCCAGCAGCCGTAACAGGGGGCTCCACGAGCAGTACTTC. The chain combines TRBV6-1 with TRBJ2-5; 9 nucleotides match TRBD1. The J call may be incorrect, as the DNA end agrees better with TRBJ2-7. Germline V lookup: CDR1 MNHNS, CDR2 SASEGT. The CDR3 loop spans 14 amino acids.

The J gene is TRBJ2-3, the V gene TRBV4-1, with D possibly being TRBD2 (6 bases). The CDR3 consists of 16 residues. Trimming cost V 1 base and J 2 bases, with 13 bases left between them. Germline V gene sequence: CDR1 MGHRA, CDR2 YSYEKL. For the CDR3, the DNA is TGCGCCAGCAGCCAAGCGGCTAGCGCCTACACAGATACGCAGTATTTT. Encoded protein: CASSQAASAYTDTQYF.

This clone was recorded a few times. One end of the junction does not line up with germline, which may come from a read error. The gene calls are TRBV5-4 and TRBJ1-2; no clear D gene. The germline V gene has CDR1 SGHNT and CDR2 YYREEE (reference sequence). This CDR3 is built from 14 residues. CDR3 nucleotide sequence: TGTGCCAGCAGCAGACAAGGTGGTTCAGGTGGCTACCCCTTC. Its protein product is CASSRQGGSGGYPF.

This chain joins TRBV23-1 and TRBJ2-7, with 12 bases lining up with TRBD1. TRBV23-1 is annotated as an ORF whose role is uncertain. This CDR3 is built from 17 residues. V shed 5 bases, J shed 3 bases, and the junction held 11 bases outside the gene matches. In DNA form, the CDR3 reads TGCGCCAGCAGTTTACCGGGACAGGGGGCCTCTGACTACGAGCAGTACTTC. It codes for CASSLPGQGASDYEQYF.

This CDR3 reads CASSNRGHLLAKNIQYF. The CDR3 DNA sequence: TGTGCCAGCAGCAATAGGGGACACCTACTAGCCAAAAACATTCAGTACTTC. The rearrangement uses TRBV21-1 and TRBJ2-4; TRBD1 is the table's D call, not checked against the DNA. TRBV21-1 is assigned pseudogene status. The CDR3 totals 17 residues.

The rearrangement uses TRBV7-9 and TRBJ2-3; a possible D gene is TRBD1 (6 bases). Germline CDR1 SEHNR, CDR2 FQNEAQ (reference sequence). There are 15 residues in the CDR3. Trimming cost V 5 bases and J 1 base, with 13 bases left between them. CDR3 in DNA: TGTGCCAGCAGCCCAAACAGGGCCGGCACAGATACGCAGTATTTT. It encodes CASSPNRAGTDTQYF.

The chain recombines TRBV5-1 with TRBJ2-7, with TRBD1 matching 8 bases. J was trimmed by 4 bases and V by 0 bases; bases with no gene match: 9. Germline CDR1 is SGHRS and CDR2 is YFSETQ. This CDR3 is built from 16 residues. The CDR3: CASSLELQGASYEQYF. CDR3 nucleotides: TGCGCCAGCAGCTTGGAACTCCAGGGGGCTTCTTACGAGCAGTACTTC.

CDR3 loop: CATSTRDRPNSPLHF. The DNA of the CDR3 is TGTGCCACCAGCACAAGGGACAGACCTAATTCACCCCTCCACTTT. The rearrangement joins TRBV15 to TRBJ1-6; 7 nucleotides agree with TRBD1. Germline loops: CDR1 LNHNV, CDR2 YYDKDF (reference sequence). J lost 6 bases, V lost 4 bases, and 6 bases had no gene match. The CDR3 has 15 amino acids.

V is TRBV7-9 and J is TRBJ1-1; 11 bases agree with TRBD1. CDR1 is SEHNR and CDR2 is FQNEAQ in the germline V gene (reference sequence). This CDR3 has 18 residues. J lost 0 bases, V lost 4 bases, and 10 bases had no gene match. The CDR3 DNA reads as TGTGCCAGCAGCTCCCGCTCCGGGACAGGGGGTTTGAACACTGAAGCTTTCTTT. Its protein is CASSSRSGTGGLNTEAFF. Variable domain in full (rest from reference TRBV7-9 and TRBJ1-1): DTGVSQNPRHKITKRGQNVTFRCDPISEHNRLYWYRQTLGQGPEFLTYFQNEAQLEKSRLLSDRFSAERPKGSFSTLEIQRTEQGDSAMYLCASSSRSGTGGLNTEAFFGQGTRLTVV.

The chain couples TRBV30 to TRBJ2-7; 9 nucleotides align to TRBD1. Unmatched junction bases numbered 6, after V lost 3 bases and J lost 0 bases. This CDR3 region has 15 residues. Looked up from germline, CDR1 is GTSNPN and CDR2 is SVGIG (reference sequence). CDR3 region: CAWRRGTGTSYEQYF. CDR3 in DNA: TGTGCCTGGAGAAGGGGGACAGGGACCTCCTACGAGCAGTACTTC.

The chain has TRBV5-1 and TRBJ1-1; a possible D gene is TRBD1 (5 bases). This CDR3 has 13 amino acids. From germline, CDR1 is SGHRS and CDR2 YFSETQ. Trimming left V 0 bases short and J 3 bases short, with 6 bases between. The CDR3 DNA follows: TGCGCCAGCAGCTTGGGGGGGGACACTGAAGCTTTCTTT. It encodes CASSLGGDTEAFF.

The chain couples TRBV6-1 to TRBJ2-7; no firm D call. Germline CDR1 MNHNS, CDR2 SASEGT. The germline V and J ends were trimmed by 5 bases and 3 bases, with 11 bases remaining between them. This CDR3 is 13 amino acids long. The CDR3 bases are TGTGCCAGCAGTCAAGGACGGAGCTACGAGCAGTACTTC. This translates into CASSQGRSYEQYF.

This clone was seen a few times. This chain connects TRBV23-1 to TRBJ2-1; 10 bases fit TRBD1. TRBV23-1 is marked as an open reading frame, function uncertain. J gave up 7 bases and V 4 bases, and 7 bases lay outside the gene matches. CDR3 length: 15 residues. CDR3 DNA: TGCGCCAGCAGTCGGTACGGGACAGGGGAAAATGAGCAGTTCTTC. Translating gives CASSRYGTGENEQFF.

J is TRBJ1-1 and V is TRBV30, with D possibly being TRBD1 (6 bases). Germline V gene sequence: CDR1 GTSNPN, CDR2 SVGIG (reference sequence). The CDR3 has 13 residues. Trimming pared 5 bases from V and 1 base from J, leaving 11 bases between. CDR3 sequence: CAWETGRNTEAFF. The CDR3 DNA follows: TGTGCCTGGGAAACAGGGAGGAACACTGAAGCTTTCTTT.

V gene TRBV5-5 combines with J gene TRBJ1-1; D uncertain. The germline gives CDR1 SGHKS, CDR2 YYEKEE (reference sequence). The CDR3 runs to 13 residues. Deletions cut 5 bases from V and 0 bases from J, with 8 bases between. DNA of the CDR3: TGTGCCAGCAGTCTAGGTATGAACACTGAAGCTTTCTTT. Its protein product is CASSLGMNTEAFF. Supplemented by reference TRBV5-5 and TRBJ1-1, the full variable domain reads DAGVTQSPTHLIKTRGQQVTLRCSPISGHKSVSWYQQVLGQGPQFIFQYYEKEERGRGNFPDRFSARQFPNYSSELNVNALLLGDSALYLCASSLGMNTEAFFGQGTRLTVV.

The rearrangement joins TRBV4-3 to TRBJ2-1, with D perhaps matching TRBD2 (6 bases). The CDR3 is 16 amino acids. The germline gives CDR1 LGHNA, CDR2 YSLEER. The V and J ends lost 1 base and 0 bases respectively, with 10 bases between them. The CDR3 is CASSQGRGTSYNEQFF. In nucleotides, the CDR3 is TGCGCCAGCAGCCAAGGACGGGGGACCTCCTACAATGAGCAGTTCTTC.

Comments on this clone: This sample includes further DNA sequences coding for the same CDR3. The J gene is TRBJ1-5, the V gene TRBV16; D may be TRBD1 (6 bases). The CDR3 runs 15 residues. Germline V lookup: CDR1 KGHSY, CDR2 FQNENV. Trimming took off 0 bases at V and 7 bases at J, with 13 bases between the two ends. The DNA of the CDR3 is TGTGCCAGCAGCCAATCAAGGGGTCAGGGGCAGCCCCAGCATTTT. It codes for CASSQSRGQGQPQHF.

This chain joins TRBV9 and TRBJ2-4; tentative D call: TRBD2 (5 bases). V shed 0 bases and J shed 6 bases, with 13 bases lying between them. Germline-derived CDR1 and CDR2 are SGDLS and YYNGEE. The CDR3 spans 15 residues. The chain's CDR3 is CASSVAGSGLNIQYF. The CDR3 region has the DNA TGTGCCAGCAGCGTAGCCGGTTCGGGGTTAAACATTCAGTACTTC.